One sample yielded the 18 T cell receptor beta chains listed below, sequenced in a study of T cell responses to AZD1222 COVID-19 vaccine. The repertoire was sequenced with immunoSEQ multiplex PCR; TCRdb's copy has only in-frame clones and lacks some. The data hold around 180,000 clones, with around nine tenths observed a single time. Sequenced here: peripheral blood, sampled on day 0 of AZD1222 vaccination. The receptors come from an adult in good health.

The rearrangement uses TRBV14 and TRBJ2-3, with TRBD1 identical over 7 bases. Germline-derived CDR1 and CDR2 are SGHDN and FVKESK. The CDR3 is made up of 14 amino acids. With 4 bases clipped from V and 2 bases from J, the junction kept 3 bases outside the gene matches. For the CDR3, the DNA is TGTGCCAGCAGCCCGGGACAGCCCACAGATACGCAGTATTTT. This gives the protein CASSPGQPTDTQYF.

The rearrangement joins TRBV7-8 to TRBJ1-1; D is possibly TRBD1 (5 bases). The V gene lost 2 bases and the J gene lost 0 bases, with 16 bases spanning the gap. The germline gives CDR1 SGHVS, CDR2 FQNEAQ. The CDR3 extends over 17 amino acids. DNA of the CDR3: TGTGCCAGCAGCTTAAGGCCAGGGATATTCATGAACACTGAAGCTTTCTTT. It specifies CASSLRPGIFMNTEAFF.

The CDR3 DNA reads as TGTGCCAGCAGCTTGGCTCCCGGGACAGTGTCCTACGAGCAGTACTTC. It codes for CASSLAPGTVSYEQYF. The chain is built from TRBV5-4 and TRBJ2-7; 7 nucleotides match TRBD1. Per germline, CDR1 SGHNT and CDR2 YYREEE (reference sequence). The CDR3 is 16 amino acids. Trimming removed 0 bases from V and 1 base from J; junction bases left unmatched: 7.

The chain uses TRBV24-1 and TRBJ1-5, with 8 bases that match TRBD1. Germline-derived CDR1 and CDR2 are KGHDR and SFDVKD. This CDR3 comprises 16 residues. V dropped 2 bases and J dropped 2; count of bases not matched to a gene: 4. The CDR3 sequence is CATSDSHRGGNQPQHF. The CDR3 DNA reads TGTGCCACCAGTGATTCTCACAGGGGGGGCAATCAGCCCCAGCATTTT.

V and J are TRBV24-1 and TRBJ2-7, with 9 nucleotides matching TRBD1. Germline loops: CDR1 KGHDR, CDR2 SFDVKD. This CDR3 region has 17 residues. V lost 0 bases and J lost 5; bases outside the gene matches: 10. The CDR3 DNA sequence: TGTGCCACCAGTGATTTGAGAGGAACAGGGGGCATCGACGAGCAGTACTTC. Encoded protein: CATSDLRGTGGIDEQYF.

CDR3 protein: CSVAGFEAFF. CDR3 coding DNA: TGCAGCGTTGCTGGATTTGAAGCTTTCTTT. This chain links TRBV29-1 with TRBJ1-1; D gene unclear. Trimming cost V 4 bases and J 7 bases, with 7 bases left between them. Per germline, CDR1 SQVTM and CDR2 ANQGSEA. The CDR3 totals 10 residues.

This chain connects TRBV11-1 to TRBJ2-1; no clear D. V was trimmed by 2 bases and J by 9 bases, leaving 14 bases between them. CDR1 and CDR2 from the germline V gene are SGHAT and FQDESV (reference sequence). CDR3 size: 14 residues. For the CDR3, the DNA is TGTGCCAGCAGCTTAAGTCCGTTGGGGTTTGAGCAGTTCTTC. Amino acid sequence: CASSLSPLGFEQFF.

This chain links TRBV19 with TRBJ2-7; TRBD1 agrees at 8 bases. CDR1 is LNHDA, CDR2 SQIVND, per germline (reference sequence). The trim removed 5 bases at V and 0 bases at J, leaving 3 bases unmatched. There are 14 residues in the CDR3. The CDR3 nucleotides are TGTGCCAGTAGTGAGACAGGGGTCTCCTACGAGCAGTACTTC. Its protein is CASSETGVSYEQYF. Based on the CDR3 plus reference TRBV19 and TRBJ2-7, the full variable domain is DGGITQSPKYLFRKEGQNVTLSCEQNLNHDAMYWYRQDPGQGLRLIYYSQIVNDFQKGDIAEGYSVSREKKESFPLTVTSAQKNPTAFYLCASSETGVSYEQYFGPGTRLTVT.

The chain has TRBV11-2 and TRBJ2-7; possibly TRBD2 for D (6 bases). CDR1 is SGHAT, CDR2 FQNNGV, per germline. Between the trimmed V and J ends, which lost 3 bases and 0 bases, there was a span of 12 bases. The CDR3 length is 15 residues. The CDR3 spells CASSFRQGLSYEQYF. CDR3 nucleotide sequence: TGTGCCAGCAGCTTTCGCCAGGGACTCTCCTACGAGCAGTACTTC.

The chain combines TRBV9 with TRBJ2-3; 11 bases are shared with TRBD1. This CDR3 is built from 14 residues. From germline, CDR1 is SGDLS and CDR2 YYNGEE. Trimming cost V 3 bases and J 5 bases; bases outside gene matches: 2. The CDR3 here is CASSGTGGKDTQYF. The CDR3 DNA reads as TGTGCCAGCAGCGGGACAGGGGGCAAAGATACGCAGTATTTT.

This chain uses TRBV19 with TRBJ2-7, with 15 bases lining up with TRBD2. The CDR3 loop spans 13 amino acids. From germline, CDR1 is LNHDA and CDR2 SQIVND (reference sequence). With 4 bases clipped from V and 9 bases from J, the junction kept 1 base outside the gene matches. The DNA for the CDR3 is TGTGCCAGTAGTACGGGACTAGCGGGAGGGCAGTACTTC. It specifies CASSTGLAGGQYF.

The chain links TRBV25-1 to TRBJ2-1; perhaps TRBD1 as D (5 bases). The CDR3 totals 14 residues. The ends were cut back, 8 bases at V and 6 bases at J, with 17 bases in the middle. Germline assignment: CDR1 MGHDK and CDR2 SYGVNS. The CDR3 sequence is CASSPAQVPNEQFF. The CDR3 region has the DNA TGTGCCAGCTCGCCAGCACAGGTCCCCAATGAGCAGTTCTTC. Variable domain in full (rest from reference TRBV25-1 and TRBJ2-1): EADIYQTPRYLVIGTGKKITLECSQTMGHDKMYWYQQDPGMELHLIHYSYGVNSTEKGDLSSESTVSRIRTEHFPLTLESARPSHTSQYLCASSPAQVPNEQFFGPGTRLTVL.

The chain carries TRBV27 and TRBJ2-6; possible D gene TRBD1, 5 bases. CDR1 is MNHEY, CDR2 SMNVEV, per germline (reference sequence). V shed 9 bases and J shed 0 bases, with 12 bases lying between them. The CDR3 is made up of 15 amino acids. The CDR3, as DNA: TGTGCCAGACAGGAACCAAGCTCTGGGGCCAACGTCCTGACTTTC. Translation gives CARQEPSSGANVLTF.

V and J are TRBV30 and TRBJ1-5; a possible D gene is TRBD1 (6 bases). V lost 0 bases and J lost 6, with 9 bases in between. Germline lookup yields CDR1 GTSNPN and CDR2 SVGIG (reference sequence). The CDR3 is made up of 13 amino acids. DNA for the CDR3: TGTGCCTGGAGTGTACAGGGTAGTCAGCCCCAGCATTTT. This codes for CAWSVQGSQPQHF.

J is TRBJ2-1 and V is TRBV7-6, with 11 nucleotides matching TRBD2. Germline CDR1 SGHVS, CDR2 FNYEAQ. This CDR3 contains 19 residues. The V and J ends lost 2 bases and 0 bases, in that order; junction bases with no gene match: 9. For the CDR3, the DNA is TGTGCCAGCAGCTTAACGGTAGCGGGGGGGACGAGCTCCTACAATGAGCAGTTCTTC. This translates into CASSLTVAGGTSSYNEQFF.

This sequence joins TRBV18 and TRBJ1-5; 7 positions agree with TRBD1. The CDR3 consists of 19 residues. V dropped 0 bases and J dropped 2; count of bases not matched to a gene: 13. Germline V gene sequence: CDR1 KGHSH, CDR2 LQKENI. The CDR3 spells CASSPPAYDRVRGNQPQHF. DNA for the CDR3: TGTGCCAGCTCACCACCGGCCTACGACAGGGTACGAGGCAATCAGCCCCAGCATTTT.

Points on this clone: One end of the junction does not line up with germline, which may come from a read error. This chain links TRBV6-5 with TRBJ1-1, with 9 nucleotides matching TRBD1. In germline, CDR1 is MNHEY, CDR2 SVGAGI. This CDR3 contains 14 residues. As DNA, the CDR3 is TGTGCCAGCAATTACGACAGGGGGGACACTGAAGCTTTCTTT. Protein: CASNYDRGDTEAFF.

This chain connects TRBV7-3 to TRBJ1-1; 7 bases fit TRBD1. V shed 6 bases, J shed 5 bases, and the junction held 6 bases outside the gene matches. Germline lookup yields CDR1 SGHTA and CDR2 FQGTGA. The CDR3 covers 13 residues. CDR3 bases: TGTGCCAGCAGTACGAGGGGGCAGACTGAAGCTTTCTTT. Residues: CASSTRGQTEAFF.